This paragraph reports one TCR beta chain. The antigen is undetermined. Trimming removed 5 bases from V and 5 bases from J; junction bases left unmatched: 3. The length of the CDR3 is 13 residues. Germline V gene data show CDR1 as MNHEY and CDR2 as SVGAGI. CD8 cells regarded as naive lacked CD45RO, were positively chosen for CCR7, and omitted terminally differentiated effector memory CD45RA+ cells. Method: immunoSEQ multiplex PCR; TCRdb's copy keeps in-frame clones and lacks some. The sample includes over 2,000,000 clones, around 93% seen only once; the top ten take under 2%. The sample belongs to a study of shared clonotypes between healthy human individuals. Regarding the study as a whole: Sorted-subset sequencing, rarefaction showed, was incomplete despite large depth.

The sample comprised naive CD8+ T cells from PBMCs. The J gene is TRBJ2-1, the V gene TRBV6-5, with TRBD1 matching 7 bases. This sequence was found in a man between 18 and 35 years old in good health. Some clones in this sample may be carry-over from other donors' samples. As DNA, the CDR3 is TGTGCCAGCAGTCCACAGGGGCACAATGAGCAGTTCTTC. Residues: CASSPQGHNEQFF.